Described below is a single T cell receptor beta chain sequence and its context. This sample was taken from a study of Ad26.COV2.S vaccination and SARS-CoV-2 variants. Whole-study context: The trial was COV1001 and the donor's arm was Ad26.COV2.S.

Unmatched junction bases numbered 10, after V lost 1 base and J lost 2 bases. In germline, CDR1 is MGHRA, CDR2 YSYEKL. CDR3 length: 18 residues. Treatment described: 19 received Ad26.COV2.S at low or high dose, single or two shots; about 5 received placebo; per-sample allocation not given. Sampling was done on day 63 after the first vaccine or placebo injection. At a Boston site, the person donating was an adult of 18-55 years. Some clones are missing from TCRdb's copy, which holds only in-frame ones; the method was immunoSEQ multiplex PCR. The sample lists roughly 380,000 clones; around nine tenths were seen once.

The chain combines TRBV4-1 with TRBJ2-5, with 10 nucleotides matching TRBD2. The sequencing used peripheral blood, collected in a trial of Ad26.COV2.S vaccine versus placebo. This clonotype was sampled from a person aged 18-65 years who received the Ad26.COV2.S COVID-19 vaccine or a placebo. The CDR3: CASSQARGLAGEQETQYF. The CDR3 bases are TGCGCCAGCAGCCAAGCCCGGGGGCTAGCGGGGGAACAAGAGACCCAGTACTTC.